The sequence of this T cell receptor beta chain was determined in a study of patients and donors after allogeneic stem cell transplantation. This clonotype has just a few counts. CDR3 size: 21 residues. J gave up 0 bases and V 3 bases, and 16 bases lay outside the gene matches. Germline lookup yields CDR1 SGHRS and CDR2 YFSETQ. TCRdb reprocessed the RT-PCR reads with MiXCR, giving one entry per CDR3 protein. In the table there are fewer than 500,000 distinct CDR3 sequences, 16% of which are singletons. The sequenced material came from blood, either unsorted or a sorted T cell fraction (not recorded which). The chain uses TRBV5-1 and TRBJ2-6; TRBD1 matches at 9 bases. The TCR sequence derives from a human donor who was either an allogeneic HSCT recipient or a stem cell or donor lymphocyte infusion donor (not recorded which). It is not recorded whose cells these are; they may come from a transplant donor. The CDR3 DNA reads as TGCGCCAGCAGCTCAGCATTGGTCCGGGACAGGGCAAGCTCTGGGGCCAACGTCCTGACTTTC. The encoded protein is CASSSALVRDRASSGANVLTF.